The 27 T cell receptor beta chains given below trace back to one sample, sequenced in a study of vaccination effects on CD4 cells after COVID-19 (dated by TCRdb to about 2022). Their cognate antigens are unknown. To identify antigen-specific CD4+ T cell clonotypes by their expansion, the ViraFEST assay first stimulated PBMC with viral peptide pools and then applied TCR sequencing. After about 9 days of culture, CD4+ T cells were isolated with the EasySep CD4+ T cell isolation kit. Libraries were built with the immunoSEQ multiplex PCR assay. Sourced from immuneACCESS, this table was stored by TCRdb with only in-frame sequences that have V and J called. A share of the clones is absent; for the studies checked, an unresolved V gene accounts for under half, and the remainder has no known explanation. The sample profile shows some 20,000 clones; about 70% of them were found once. The ten largest clones capture approximately 16% of the sample.

The starting material was CD4+ T cells from PBMCs cultured with HCoV-229E spike peptides, obtained before COVID-19 vaccination. The cell subset or site label on this specimen signifies: HCoV-229E spike overlapping peptide pool stimulation. These TCRs come from a human donor who received a COVID-19 vaccine.

CDR3 nucleotide sequence: TGTGCCTGGACGCAGGGACCCTACTATGGCTACACCTTC. The encoded protein is CAWTQGPYYGYTF. The J gene is TRBJ1-2, the V gene TRBV30; the D gene is possibly TRBD1 (5 bases). Per germline, CDR1 GTSNPN and CDR2 SVGIG (reference sequence). Trimming cost V 4 bases and J 3 bases, with 12 bases left between them. This CDR3 spans 13 amino acids.

The chain couples TRBV10-3 to TRBJ2-1; 7 bases agree with TRBD2. CDR1 is ENHRY, CDR2 SYGVKD, per germline. Trimming cost V 7 bases and J 8 bases; bases outside gene matches: 8. The CDR3 is 13 amino acids. The CDR3 nucleotides are TGTGCCATCACCGATAACCGGGGGGATGAGCAGTTCTTC. It encodes CAITDNRGDEQFF.

This rearrangement joins TRBV11-2 to TRBJ2-3, with D unresolved. CDR3 size: 14 residues. Germline V lookup: CDR1 SGHAT, CDR2 FQNNGV. V lost 1 base to trimming and J lost 3 bases, with 8 bases between them. The CDR3 nucleotides read TGTGCCAGCAGCTTAGTATCTCCGACAGATACGCAGTATTTT. Protein sequence: CASSLVSPTDTQYF.

J is TRBJ2-7 and V is TRBV6-5, with 12 nucleotides matching TRBD2. Germline assignment: CDR1 MNHEY and CDR2 SVGAGI. The CDR3 spans 15 residues. V was pared by 0 bases and J by 4 bases, with 1 base of the junction left unmatched. The CDR3 reads CASSYSTSGSYEQYF. CDR3 coding DNA: TGTGCCAGCAGTTACTCGACTAGCGGGAGTTACGAGCAGTACTTC.

This clone was recorded once. The CDR3 DNA is TGTGCCAGCAGTCGGGAACCGGGCCGTGGCGGATACGAGCAGTACTTC. It specifies CASSREPGRGGYEQYF. V gene TRBV5-4 combines with J gene TRBJ2-7; D might be TRBD2 (5 bases). The germline CDR1 and CDR2 sequences are SGHNT and YYREEE (reference sequence). CDR3 length equals 16 residues. V was shortened by 5 bases and J by 4 bases, with 22 bases between the two germline ends.

This rearrangement joins TRBV5-1 to TRBJ2-7; the match to TRBD1 covers 7 bases. CDR1 is SGHRS and CDR2 is YFSETQ in the germline V gene. This CDR3 has 14 amino acids. V lost 4 bases and J lost 2; bases outside the gene matches: 6. The CDR3 loop is CASSITGATYEQYF. As DNA, the CDR3 is TGCGCCAGCAGCATAACAGGGGCCACCTACGAGCAGTACTTC.

This clone appeared a single time. The chain joins TRBV5-1 to TRBJ2-5, with a weak D call TRBD1 (5 bases). This CDR3 contains 14 residues. CDR1 is SGHRS and CDR2 is YFSETQ in the germline V gene. V was shortened by 2 bases and J by 0 bases, with 8 bases between the two germline ends. This chain's CDR3 is CASSLRQYQETQYF. Written as DNA, the CDR3 is TGCGCCAGCAGCTTACGACAGTACCAAGAGACCCAGTACTTC.

This chain joins TRBV19 and TRBJ2-7, with D possibly being TRBD1 or TRBD2 (5 bases each). The length of the CDR3 is 15 residues. Germline V gene sequence: CDR1 LNHDA, CDR2 SQIVND (reference sequence). V lost 0 bases and J lost 2, with 11 bases in between. The CDR3 protein is CASSIEPGTAYEQYF. The CDR3 DNA follows: TGTGCCAGTAGTATAGAGCCGGGGACGGCCTACGAGCAGTACTTC.

The sample holds a few counts of this clone. The V call is TRBV5-6, the J call TRBJ1-2; D is undetermined. The CDR3 length is 15 residues. Between the trimmed V and J ends, which lost 4 bases and 5 bases, there was a span of 18 bases. Germline CDR1 SGHDT, CDR2 YYEEEE. CDR3 coding DNA: TGTGCCAGCAGCCCGTGGAGCGCCGTCGGGTATGGCTACACCTTC. Residues: CASSPWSAVGYGYTF.

This chain joins TRBV5-1 and TRBJ1-2; 9 bases agree with TRBD1. This CDR3 has 14 amino acids. The germline V gene encodes CDR1 SGHRS and CDR2 YFSETQ. V trimming: 0 bases; J trimming: 6 bases; junction bases outside the gene matches: 3. The CDR3 DNA is TGCGCCAGCAGCTTGGAGGGACAGGGAGATGGCTACACCTTC. It is translated as CASSLEGQGDGYTF.

The chain is built from TRBV5-4 and TRBJ2-5; TRBD1 matches 7 bases. Trimming cost V 5 bases and J 5 bases; bases outside gene matches: 3. Germline-derived CDR1 and CDR2 are SGHNT and YYREEE (reference sequence). The CDR3 has 12 residues. The CDR3 loop is CASRSRGETQYF. Here the CDR3 DNA reads TGTGCCAGCAGGTCCAGGGGGGAGACCCAGTACTTC.

The chain has TRBV2 and TRBJ1-5, with a possible D match to TRBD1 (5 bases). This CDR3 contains 15 residues. The germline V gene has CDR1 SNHLY and CDR2 FYNNEI. The germline V and J ends were trimmed by 6 bases and 0 bases, with 12 bases remaining between them. The CDR3 is CASRPTTVSNQPQHF. The DNA of the CDR3 is TGTGCCAGCAGGCCTACGACAGTTAGCAATCAGCCCCAGCATTTT.

The chain uses TRBV24-1 and TRBJ2-3; no firm D call. The germline gives CDR1 KGHDR, CDR2 SFDVKD. V was shortened by 4 bases and J by 6 bases, with 10 bases between the two germline ends. The length of the CDR3 is 13 residues. Here the CDR3 DNA reads TGTGCCACCAGTGACCCTCATCGGGATACGCAGTATTTT. It codes for CATSDPHRDTQYF.

This clone was seen a handful of times. The chain links TRBV2 to TRBJ1-5; TRBD1 is a possible D gene (6 bases). The CDR3 spans 15 residues. Germline CDR1 and CDR2: SNHLY and FYNNEI. Trimming removed 3 bases at V and 4 bases at J, with 13 bases between. This CDR3 is CASSDRQEPNQPQHF. The CDR3 DNA sequence: TGTGCCAGCAGTGATAGACAGGAACCTAATCAGCCCCAGCATTTT.

This clone was observed a single time. The chain recombines TRBV9 with TRBJ2-1, with 7 bases aligning to TRBD1. With V trimmed by 4 bases and J by 13 bases, 8 bases remained unmatched. The CDR3 runs 12 residues. Germline CDR1 is SGDLS and CDR2 is YYNGEE. CDR3 sequence: CASSPTGQQQFF. CDR3 DNA: TGTGCCAGCAGCCCAACGGGACAGCAACAGTTCTTC.

V and J are TRBV24-1 and TRBJ2-5; 8 bases fit TRBD1. The CDR3 spans 15 residues. The V gene's germline CDR1 is KGHDR and CDR2 SFDVKD. V was pared by 4 bases and J by 5 bases, with 8 bases of the junction left unmatched. The CDR3 is CATSDPGQGGETQYF. Written as DNA, the CDR3 is TGTGCCACCAGTGACCCCGGACAGGGAGGTGAGACCCAGTACTTC.

The chain combines TRBV4-2 with TRBJ1-5, with a weak D call TRBD1 (6 bases). The germline V gene encodes CDR1 LGHNA and CDR2 YNFKEQ. V lost 2 bases and J lost 7, with 18 bases in between. The CDR3 is 16 residues long. This CDR3 reads CASSQIDPGADQPQHF. The CDR3 DNA reads as TGTGCCAGCAGCCAAATAGATCCAGGGGCGGACCAGCCCCAGCATTTT.

This clone has a handful of counts. The V gene is TRBV7-9, the J gene TRBJ1-1, with TRBD1 as a possible D gene (6 bases). Per germline, CDR1 SEHNR and CDR2 FQNEAQ (reference sequence). The CDR3 has 13 residues. With 5 bases removed from V and 1 base from J, the gap between germline ends came to 8 bases. This chain's CDR3 is CASSPQGNTEAFF. The CDR3 coding sequence is TGTGCCAGCAGCCCACAGGGGAACACTGAAGCTTTCTTT.

The V gene is TRBV19, the J gene TRBJ1-2, with 9 bases lining up with TRBD1. The CDR3 has 15 amino acids. V shed 7 bases, J shed 3 bases, and the junction held 9 bases outside the gene matches. CDR1 is LNHDA, CDR2 SQIVND, per germline (reference sequence). CDR3 sequence (DNA): TGTGCCAGTATCAAACCCGGGACAGGGCACTATGGCTACACCTTC. It codes for CASIKPGTGHYGYTF. The variable domain in full, with the rest retrieved from reference TRBV19 and TRBJ1-2, is DGGITQSPKYLFRKEGQNVTLSCEQNLNHDAMYWYRQDPGQGLRLIYYSQIVNDFQKGDIAEGYSVSREKKESFPLTVTSAQKNPTAFYLCASIKPGTGHYGYTFGSGTRLTVV.

The chain carries TRBV5-6 and TRBJ1-2, with D tentatively TRBD1 (5 bases). The germline gives CDR1 SGHDT, CDR2 YYEEEE. V shed 4 bases and J shed 2 bases, with 12 bases lying between them. This CDR3 spans 14 amino acids. The CDR3 region is CASSMDTTNYGYTF. DNA of the CDR3: TGTGCCAGCAGCATGGACACTACAAACTATGGCTACACCTTC.

V and J are TRBV6-5 and TRBJ1-1; 7 bases match TRBD1. Germline-derived CDR1 and CDR2 are MNHEY and SVGAGI. V was clipped by 5 bases and J by 4 bases; unmatched bases: 4. The CDR3 extends over 13 amino acids. The CDR3 DNA is TGTGCCAGCAGTACAGGGGAGGGCACTGAAGCTTTCTTT. Protein sequence: CASSTGEGTEAFF.

The chain couples TRBV4-1 to TRBJ1-1; D gene unclear. Between the trimmed V and J ends, which lost 1 base and 7 bases, there was a span of 7 bases. Germline loops: CDR1 MGHRA, CDR2 YSYEKL. CDR3 length: 12 amino acids. CDR3 nucleotide sequence: TGCGCCAGCAGCCAAGGAAGACTTGAAGCTTTCTTT. Translating it yields CASSQGRLEAFF.

The chain recombines TRBV7-7 with TRBJ2-2, with TRBD2 identical over 8 bases. The trim removed 3 bases at V and 2 bases at J, leaving 5 bases unmatched. CDR1 and CDR2 (germline): SSHAT, FNYEAQ (reference sequence). This CDR3 contains 16 residues. CDR3 amino acids: CASSFSTSGNTGELFF. CDR3 DNA: TGTGCCAGCAGCTTTAGTACTAGCGGAAACACCGGGGAGCTGTTTTTT.

This clone was seen once. V and J are TRBV3-1 (or the pseudogene TRBV3-2) and TRBJ2-4; no firm D call. The V end was cut by 6 bases, the J end by 0 bases, with 6 bases between. In germline, CDR1 is LGHDT, CDR2 YNNKEL (reference sequence). The CDR3 spans 13 residues. Here the CDR3 DNA reads TGTGCCAGCAGTGACTTAGCCAAAAACATTCAGTACTTC. Translating gives CASSDLAKNIQYF.

The rearrangement joins TRBV19 to TRBJ1-2, with D possibly being TRBD1 (6 bases). Trimming took 5 bases from V and 0 from J, leaving 13 bases between them. The CDR3 is 15 amino acids. Per the germline V gene, CDR1 is LNHDA and CDR2 is SQIVND (reference sequence). The CDR3 reads CASSRTGRANYGYTF. CDR3 in DNA: TGTGCCAGTAGTCGAACAGGGAGGGCTAACTATGGCTACACCTTC.

DNA of the CDR3: TGTGCCAGCTCACCGGGTGGTCTCATCACAGATACGCAGTATTTT. Translation gives CASSPGGLITDTQYF. This chain connects TRBV18 to TRBJ2-3, with D hard to call. The germline V and J ends were trimmed by 3 bases and 2 bases, with 12 bases remaining between them. This CDR3 spans 15 amino acids. Germline V gene lookup returns CDR1 KGHSH and CDR2 LQKENI.

This clone has a single count. The chain employs TRBV18 and TRBJ2-2; possible D gene TRBD2, 6 bases. Trimming took 3 bases from V and 1 from J, leaving 9 bases between them. From germline, CDR1 is KGHSH and CDR2 LQKENI. The CDR3 extends over 15 amino acids. CDR3 amino acids: CASSPQGLNTGELFF. For the CDR3, the DNA is TGTGCCAGCTCACCTCAGGGACTGAACACCGGGGAGCTGTTTTTT.